These 30 T cell receptor beta chains were sequenced from one sample in a study of cytomegalovirus exposure and HLA in healthy donors. Libraries were prepared by immunoSEQ multiplex PCR; TCRdb keeps only in-frame clonotypes and omits some of them. The repertoire holds approximately 260,000 clones, with 86% as singletons. Sample: PBMCs. The source of these receptors is a woman aged 25-40 years in good health and CMV-seropositive.

Points on this clone: Within the sample, other DNA sequences also encode this same CDR3. The chain employs TRBV5-4 and TRBJ2-7, with D tentatively TRBD2 (6 bases). The ends were cut back, 4 bases at V and 0 bases at J, with 8 bases in the middle. CDR1 is SGHNT, CDR2 YYREEE, per germline (reference sequence). The CDR3 is 13 residues long. In nucleotides, the CDR3 is TGTGCCAGCAGCCTCGGGAGCTCCTACGAGCAGTACTTC. As protein: CASSLGSSYEQYF.

V gene TRBV27 combines with J gene TRBJ2-1; D remains ambiguous. Germline V lookup: CDR1 MNHEY, CDR2 SMNVEV (reference sequence). V was pared by 4 bases and J by 5 bases, with 6 bases between. This CDR3 has 12 residues. CDR3 DNA: TGTGCCAGCAGTTACACGAACAATGAGCAGTTCTTC. Translation gives CASSYTNNEQFF.

This clone appeared a single time. The same CDR3 can be traced to other DNA sequences in this sample. The chain has TRBV27 and TRBJ2-1; D is perhaps TRBD2 (5 bases). The V end lost 3 bases, the J end lost 0 bases, and 9 bases lay between the germline ends. Germline values: CDR1 MNHEY, CDR2 SMNVEV (reference sequence). The CDR3 length is 15 residues. CDR3 sequence reads: CASSFRGSSYNEQFF. The CDR3 DNA sequence: TGTGCCAGCAGTTTTCGAGGGAGCTCCTACAATGAGCAGTTCTTC.

The V and J genes are TRBV7-9 and TRBJ1-5; the D is unclear. V was pared by 5 bases and J by 5 bases, with 10 bases between. CDR1 is SEHNR, CDR2 FQNEAQ, per germline (reference sequence). CDR3 length equals 13 residues. The CDR3 sequence: CASSQAGYQPQHF. The CDR3 region has the DNA TGTGCCAGCAGCCAAGCGGGTTATCAGCCCCAGCATTTT.

This clone was counted only a few times. V is TRBV4-1 and J is TRBJ1-2; TRBD1 aligns across 9 bases. The germline V gene encodes CDR1 MGHRA and CDR2 YSYEKL. CDR3 length equals 15 residues. The V and J ends lost 5 bases and 6 bases, in that order; junction bases with no gene match: 10. CDR3 nucleotides: TGCGCCAGCAGCTCGTTGGGACAGGGACGGGATGGCTACACCTTC. As protein: CASSSLGQGRDGYTF.

The genes are TRBV5-4 and TRBJ2-2; D perhaps matches TRBD2 (6 bases). Between the trimmed V and J ends, which lost 0 bases and 4 bases, there was a span of 13 bases. There are 16 residues in the CDR3. The germline V gene encodes CDR1 SGHNT and CDR2 YYREEE (reference sequence). The CDR3 loop is CASSLAGGRPTGELFF. CDR3 in DNA: TGTGCCAGCAGCTTGGCCGGAGGGAGGCCCACCGGGGAGCTGTTTTTT.

This clone has just one count. The chain joins TRBV28 to TRBJ2-2, with D tentatively TRBD1 (5 bases). CDR3 length: 16 residues. Germline loops: CDR1 MDHEN, CDR2 SYDVKM. V was trimmed by 8 bases and J by 0 bases, leaving 16 bases between them. CDR3 nucleotide sequence: TGTGCCAGCGGACCAGGGATTATGCCGAACACCGGGGAGCTGTTTTTT. Its translation is CASGPGIMPNTGELFF. The full variable domain, in which reference TRBV28 and TRBJ2-2 provide the parts outside the CDR3, is DVKVTQSSRYLVKRTGEKVFLECVQDMDHENMFWYRQDPGLGLRLIYFSYDVKMKEKGDIPEGYSVSREKKERFSLILESASTNQTSMYLCASGPGIMPNTGELFFGEGSRLTVL.

The chain links TRBV15 to TRBJ2-7; D is possibly TRBD2 (6 bases). Germline V gene data show CDR1 as LNHNV and CDR2 as YYDKDF (reference sequence). The V gene lost 2 bases and the J gene lost 3 bases, with 14 bases spanning the gap. The CDR3 sequence is 15 residues long. CDR3 protein: CATSRTSFQGYEQYF. The CDR3 region has the DNA TGTGCCACCAGCAGAACTAGCTTTCAAGGCTACGAGCAGTACTTC.

J is TRBJ2-2 and V is TRBV29-1; TRBD2 agrees at 7 bases. This CDR3 has 14 residues. Trimming at V came to 8 bases and at J to 0 bases, leaving 6 bases not matched to a gene. CDR1 and CDR2 (germline): SQVTM, ANQGSEA. The CDR3 loop is CSFWGGTNTGELFF. Here the CDR3 DNA reads TGCAGCTTCTGGGGGGGGACGAACACCGGGGAGCTGTTTTTT.

The genes are TRBV18 and TRBJ2-1, with 12 bases fitting TRBD1. Germline trimming cut 4 bases from V and 7 bases from J; bases unmatched to any gene: 8. This CDR3 comprises 16 residues. CDR1 is KGHSH, CDR2 LQKENI, per germline. CDR3 nucleotides: TGTGCCAGCTCACTCCTGGGACAGGGGGCGCGGAATGAGCAGTTCTTC. This gives the protein CASSLLGQGARNEQFF. The full variable domain, with the rest looked up from reference TRBV18 and TRBJ2-1, is NAGVMQNPRHLVRRRGQEARLRCSPMKGHSHVYWYRQLPEEGLKFMVYLQKENIIDESGMPKERFSAEFPKEGPSILRIQQVVRGDSAAYFCASSLLGQGARNEQFFGPGTRLTVL.

The chain uses TRBV6-5 and TRBJ2-5, with 8 bases fitting TRBD1. This CDR3 region has 13 residues. With 6 bases clipped from V and 5 bases from J, the junction kept 5 bases outside the gene matches. The V gene's germline CDR1 is MNHEY and CDR2 SVGAGI. The CDR3 spells CASSRTGFETQYF. The CDR3 coding sequence is TGTGCCAGCAGCCGGACAGGGTTCGAGACCCAGTACTTC.

This chain uses TRBV11-2 with TRBJ2-3, with 10 nucleotides matching TRBD1. Germline trimming cut 3 bases from V and 6 bases from J; bases unmatched to any gene: 6. This CDR3 contains 15 residues. Germline V gives CDR1 SGHAT, CDR2 FQNNGV. As DNA, the CDR3 is TGTGCCAGCAGCTTGACAGGGGGCTTTATGGATACGCAGTATTTT. Protein sequence: CASSLTGGFMDTQYF.

The chain links TRBV28 to TRBJ2-1; D possibly corresponds to TRBD1 (6 bases). Germline V lookup: CDR1 MDHEN, CDR2 SYDVKM. This CDR3 spans 14 amino acids. V shed 7 bases and J shed 5 bases, with 15 bases lying between them. CDR3 residues: CASMYRTAHNEQFF. CDR3 sequence (DNA): TGTGCCAGCATGTACCGGACAGCCCACAATGAGCAGTTCTTC.

The chain combines TRBV27 with TRBJ1-2, with TRBD1 identical over 8 bases. The CDR3 has 14 amino acids. With 8 bases clipped from V and 5 bases from J, the junction kept 10 bases outside the gene matches. Germline V CDR1 and CDR2: MNHEY, SMNVEV (reference sequence). This CDR3 reads CASGSGTGTYGYTF. For the CDR3, the DNA is TGTGCCAGCGGCTCCGGGACAGGAACTTATGGCTACACCTTC.

The chain has TRBV10-2 and TRBJ2-2; 8 positions agree with TRBD2. The CDR3 is made up of 14 amino acids. Trimming removed 10 bases from V and 1 base from J; junction bases left unmatched: 5. Germline V CDR1 and CDR2: WSHSY, SAAADI. CDR3 region: CATREGGNTGELFF. DNA for the CDR3: TGCGCCACTCGGGAGGGCGGGAACACCGGGGAGCTGTTTTTT.

This clone has just one count. The CDR3 DNA follows: TGTGCCAGCAGCTCTAGGACAGGGGGCATATACAATGAGCAGTTCTTC. Amino acids: CASSSRTGGIYNEQFF. The chain has TRBV7-2 and TRBJ2-1; the match to TRBD1 covers 11 bases. CDR1 and CDR2 (germline): SGHTA, FQGNSA. The V gene end was trimmed by 4 bases and the J gene end by 4 bases; junction bases not matched to a gene: 6. This CDR3 has 16 amino acids.

The V gene is TRBV18, the J gene TRBJ1-1; TRBD1 matches 10 bases. The J segment lost 4 bases and the V segment lost 0 bases, leaving 2 bases of the junction unmatched. Looked up from germline, CDR1 is KGHSH and CDR2 is LQKENI. This CDR3 is 15 amino acids long. CDR3 sequence: CASSPPDRGSTEAFF. DNA for the CDR3: TGTGCCAGCTCACCACCGGACAGGGGGAGCACTGAAGCTTTCTTT.

This chain joins TRBV29-1 and TRBJ2-2; 8 bases align to TRBD1. Germline-derived CDR1 and CDR2 are SQVTM and ANQGSEA. CDR3 length equals 13 residues. V shed 7 bases and J 1 base; nucleotides not matched to a gene: 2. The CDR3: CSAGTGNTGELFF. CDR3 nucleotide sequence: TGCAGCGCCGGGACAGGGAACACCGGGGAGCTGTTTTTT.

The chain joins TRBV5-1 to TRBJ1-4; 7 bases line up with TRBD1. With V trimmed by 3 bases and J by 8 bases, 10 bases remained unmatched. Germline V CDR1 and CDR2: SGHRS, YFSETQ. This CDR3 has 15 amino acids. The CDR3 nucleotides are TGCGCCAGCAGCTCCGCAACAGGGGTAAAAGAAAAACTGTTTTTT. Translated: CASSSATGVKEKLFF.

V gene TRBV7-6 combines with J gene TRBJ2-5; 7 positions match TRBD2. V was pared by 0 bases and J by 5 bases, with 3 bases of the junction left unmatched. The germline CDR1 and CDR2 sequences are SGHVS and FNYEAQ. CDR3 length: 14 amino acids. The CDR3 DNA reads TGTGCCAGCAGCTTAGCGGGAGGGGTCGAGACCCAGTACTTC. It translates to CASSLAGGVETQYF.

This chain joins TRBV5-1 and TRBJ1-4; a weak D match, TRBD1 (6 bases). This CDR3 spans 13 amino acids. Germline CDR1 SGHRS, CDR2 YFSETQ. Between the trimmed V and J ends, which lost 7 bases and 2 bases, there was a span of 9 bases. The chain's CDR3 is CASAQGTNEKLFF. The CDR3 region has the DNA TGCGCCAGCGCCCAGGGGACTAATGAAAAACTGTTTTTT.

In nucleotides, the CDR3 is TGTGCCAGCCGCTCGGGCAGGGGGCGCAATCAGCCCCAGCATTTT. Protein product: CASRSGRGRNQPQHF. The chain recombines TRBV28 with TRBJ1-5; 8 positions match TRBD1. CDR3 length: 15 residues. Germline V gives CDR1 MDHEN, CDR2 SYDVKM. Trimming took 8 bases from V and 2 from J; bases not matched to a gene: 8. Supplemented by reference TRBV28 and TRBJ1-5, the full variable domain reads DVKVTQSSRYLVKRTGEKVFLECVQDMDHENMFWYRQDPGLGLRLIYFSYDVKMKEKGDIPEGYSVSREKKERFSLILESASTNQTSMYLCASRSGRGRNQPQHFGDGTRLSIL.

The chain has TRBV5-8 and TRBJ1-5; D remains ambiguous. Trimming removed 0 bases at V and 6 bases at J, with 10 bases between. CDR1 and CDR2 (germline): SGHTS, YDEGEE. CDR3 length equals 14 residues. For the CDR3, the DNA is TGTGCCAGCAGCTTGGTTGCGGGAACTCAGCCCCAGCATTTT. This encodes CASSLVAGTQPQHF.

The V call is TRBV7-9, the J call TRBJ2-7, with a tentative D call TRBD2 (5 bases). Germline V gene lookup returns CDR1 SEHNR and CDR2 FQNEAQ (reference sequence). V was clipped by 2 bases and J by 2 bases, with 13 bases between them. The CDR3 covers 15 residues. The CDR3 here is CASSLLSGTTYEQYF. In nucleotides, the CDR3 is TGTGCCAGCAGCTTACTATCGGGAACCACCTACGAGCAGTACTTC.

The rearrangement links TRBV5-1 to TRBJ2-7; TRBD1 matches at 9 bases. Germline V gives CDR1 SGHRS, CDR2 YFSETQ. The CDR3 extends over 16 amino acids. V dropped 4 bases and J dropped 5; count of bases not matched to a gene: 13. The CDR3, as DNA: TGCGCCAGCAGCGTGAAGAGTGGACAGGGGACCCACGAGCAGTACTTC. It translates to CASSVKSGQGTHEQYF.

This clone was detected many times. The rearrangement links TRBV11-2 to TRBJ2-2; D may be TRBD2 (5 bases). Trimming shortened V by 6 bases and J by 7 bases, and 18 bases separated the two germline ends. Germline CDR1 reads SGHAT; CDR2 reads FQNNGV. This CDR3 is built from 15 residues. The chain's CDR3 is CASSPIRGVGGELFF. The CDR3 DNA is TGTGCCAGCAGTCCCATTCGGGGAGTTGGCGGGGAGCTGTTTTTT.

This clone has a handful of counts. This chain links TRBV27 with TRBJ2-1; TRBD2 agrees at 9 bases. This CDR3 spans 15 amino acids. Trimming cost V 3 bases and J 10 bases; bases outside gene matches: 10. Looked up from germline, CDR1 is MNHEY and CDR2 is SMNVEV (reference sequence). In DNA, the CDR3 is TGTGCCAGCAGTTTTATTGCGGGAGGGGGTAGGGAGCAGTTCTTC. This sequence encodes CASSFIAGGGREQFF.

This chain joins TRBV7-2 and TRBJ2-1; D might be TRBD2 (7 bases). V lost 1 base to trimming and J lost 15 bases, with 16 bases between them. The CDR3 is 13 residues long. The germline V gene has CDR1 SGHTA and CDR2 FQGNSA. The CDR3 DNA is TGTGCCAGCAGCTTAGACTTGGGGGGGCGGACGTTCTTC. Translation: CASSLDLGGRTFF.

The chain recombines TRBV11-2 with TRBJ1-5; D uncertain. The CDR3 is 13 amino acids. V was trimmed by 6 bases and J by 5 bases, leaving 11 bases between them. The germline V gene has CDR1 SGHAT and CDR2 FQNNGV. Here the CDR3 DNA reads TGTGCCAGCAGTTTTCAGGTCTATCAGCCCCAGCATTTT. This translates into CASSFQVYQPQHF.

This chain links TRBV18 with TRBJ1-1; no reliable D call. This CDR3 has 15 amino acids. V dropped 2 bases and J dropped 0 bases, with 10 bases sitting between them. Germline V gene lookup returns CDR1 KGHSH and CDR2 LQKENI. CDR3 region: CASSPSAAVNTEAFF. The CDR3 region has the DNA TGTGCCAGCTCACCATCGGCGGCCGTGAACACTGAAGCTTTCTTT.